These 30 T cell receptor beta chains were all obtained from the same sample, sequenced in a study of T cells after yellow fever vaccination. TCRdb called the 5' RACE reads again in MiXCR, with one record for every CDR3 protein. The sample lists about 130,000 distinct CDR3 sequences; 6.6% were seen once. The input for sequencing was CD4+ T cells sorted from PBMCs, taken 10 days after the yellow fever booster vaccination. These receptors were collected from a man aged 25 to 40 who received the YFV17D yellow fever vaccine.

At least ten counts were recorded for this clonotype. The rearrangement links TRBV7-2 to TRBJ2-7, with TRBD1 identical over 10 bases. CDR3 size: 14 residues. In germline, CDR1 is SGHTA, CDR2 FQGNSA. V shed 6 bases, J shed 2 bases, and the junction held 4 bases outside the gene matches. The CDR3 protein is CASSSGQGTYEQYF. CDR3 DNA sequence: TGTGCCAGCAGTTCGGGACAGGGGACCTACGAGCAGTACTTC. Based on the CDR3 plus reference TRBV7-2 and TRBJ2-7, the full variable domain is GAGVSQSPSNKVTEKGKDVELRCDPISGHTALYWYRQSLGQGLEFLIYFQGNSAPDKSGLPSDRFSAERTGGSVSTLTIQRTQQEDSAVYLCASSSGQGTYEQYFGPGTRLTVT.

The sample holds many counts of this clonotype. The chain recombines TRBV29-1 with TRBJ2-5, with 7 bases aligning to TRBD2. The CDR3 runs to 12 residues. CDR1 is SQVTM, CDR2 ANQGSEA, per germline. CDR3 residues: CTFLAGEETQYF. The CDR3 region has the DNA TGCACCTTCTTGGCGGGAGAAGAGACCCAGTACTTC.

The chain joins TRBV12-3 or TRBV12-4 to TRBJ1-1; D unclear. The CDR3 has 14 amino acids. V lost 6 bases and J 1 base, leaving 12 bases between the germline ends. CDR3: CASSSYVANTEAFF. CDR3 in DNA: TGTGCCAGCAGCTCGTATGTCGCGAACACTGAAGCTTTCTTT.

This clonotype appeared many times. The genes are TRBV20-1 and TRBJ2-3; 7 positions match TRBD2. This CDR3 is built from 14 residues. With 3 bases clipped from V and 6 bases from J, the junction kept 9 bases outside the gene matches. Germline CDR1 and CDR2: DFQATT and SNEGSKA (reference sequence). In DNA form, the CDR3 reads TGCAGTGCTAGCTGGGGCGGGAGTGTGGATACGCAGTATTTT. This translates into CSASWGGSVDTQYF.

This clonotype was picked up many times. The rearrangement joins TRBV4-3 to TRBJ2-1; perhaps TRBD2 as D (5 bases). With 7 bases removed from V and 0 bases from J, the gap between germline ends came to 13 bases. CDR1 is LGHNA, CDR2 YSLEER, per germline. The CDR3 runs 15 residues. Written as DNA, the CDR3 is TGCGCCAGCAAAAGGGTGGCGGGCTCCTACAATGAGCAGTTCTTC. It translates to CASKRVAGSYNEQFF.

This clonotype was seen at least ten times. The chain links TRBV20-1 to TRBJ2-1; 9 bases are shared with TRBD2. CDR1 is DFQATT, CDR2 SNEGSKA, per germline (reference sequence). V gave up 3 bases and J gave up 7 bases; unmatched junction bases: 13. The CDR3 sequence is 16 residues long. CDR3 protein: CSARGSVAGEVNEQFF. DNA for the CDR3: TGCAGTGCTAGGGGGTCAGTAGCGGGAGAGGTTAATGAGCAGTTCTTC.

This clonotype appeared many times. This chain uses TRBV4-3 with TRBJ2-7; possible D gene TRBD2, 5 bases. Trimming left V 2 bases short and J 3 bases short, with 11 bases between. Germline values: CDR1 LGHNA, CDR2 YSLEER. This CDR3 is built from 14 residues. The CDR3, as DNA: TGCGCCAGCAGCCAAACACTAGGATTCTACGAGCAGTACTTC. This codes for CASSQTLGFYEQYF.

This clonotype appeared many times. This rearrangement joins TRBV7-2 to TRBJ2-3; 7 bases map to TRBD2. The CDR3 sequence is 17 residues long. V shed 5 bases and J 4 bases; nucleotides not matched to a gene: 15. CDR1 and CDR2 (germline): SGHTA, FQGNSA. CDR3 sequence (DNA): TGTGCCAGCAGCCCTAAAGTTGTAACGGGAGGACCAGATACGCAGTATTTT. As protein: CASSPKVVTGGPDTQYF.

This clonotype was counted a few times. The rearrangement links TRBV4-3 to TRBJ2-6; weak D call: TRBD2 (5 bases). The CDR3 length is 19 residues. V was cut by 0 bases and J by 0 bases, with 15 bases left in between. Germline V gene sequence: CDR1 LGHNA, CDR2 YSLEER. For the CDR3, the DNA is TGCGCCAGCAGCCAAGATCCGGGGTGGGATAGCTCTGGGGCCAACGTCCTGACTTTC. Amino acids: CASSQDPGWDSSGANVLTF.

This clonotype appeared many times. V is TRBV12-3 or TRBV12-4 and J is TRBJ1-2, with D hard to call. Trimming took 5 bases from V and 3 from J, leaving 10 bases between them. The CDR3 runs 13 residues. The CDR3 spells CASSIELDYGYTF. The CDR3 nucleotides read TGTGCCAGCAGTATTGAACTAGACTATGGCTACACCTTC.

The sample holds many counts of this clonotype. V gene TRBV7-2 combines with J gene TRBJ2-1; no definite D call. The CDR3 runs to 14 residues. Germline CDR1 and CDR2: SGHTA and FQGNSA. Trimming took off 2 bases at V and 8 bases at J, with 13 bases between the two ends. CDR3: CASSLIGLHDEQFF. CDR3 nucleotide sequence: TGTGCCAGCAGCTTAATTGGCCTACACGATGAGCAGTTCTTC.

This clonotype occurred many times. The chain combines TRBV20-1 with TRBJ1-5; no clear D gene. Germline lookup yields CDR1 DFQATT and CDR2 SNEGSKA (reference sequence). Trimming cost V 1 base and J 4 bases, with 8 bases left between them. CDR3 length: 13 amino acids. The CDR3 DNA is TGCAGTGCTAGAGGAGGGCTGAATCAGCCCCAGCATTTT. Residues: CSARGGLNQPQHF.

This clonotype has a count of ten or more. V is TRBV7-9 and J is TRBJ2-1, with D possibly TRBD1 on 5 matching bases. Germline CDR1 SEHNR, CDR2 FQNEAQ (reference sequence). With 7 bases removed from V and 8 bases from J, the gap between germline ends came to 12 bases. CDR3 size: 12 residues. DNA of the CDR3: TGTGCCAGCAACCGGCAGGGTTATGAGCAGTTCTTC. Translated: CASNRQGYEQFF.

A few counts support this clonotype. The chain links TRBV7-9 to TRBJ2-7, with D maybe TRBD2 (6 bases). Germline V lookup: CDR1 SEHNR, CDR2 FQNEAQ (reference sequence). This CDR3 region has 14 residues. V dropped 5 bases and J dropped 4 bases, with 15 bases sitting between them. CDR3 in amino acids: CASSRDSVKYEQYF. The CDR3 DNA sequence: TGTGCCAGCAGCCGGGACTCCGTAAAGTACGAGCAGTACTTC.

This clonotype was seen repeatedly, ten times or more. CDR3 sequence reads: CSVVTGTANTEAFF. In nucleotides, the CDR3 is TGCAGCGTTGTAACCGGGACAGCGAACACTGAAGCTTTCTTT. The chain has TRBV29-1 and TRBJ1-1, with 7 positions matching TRBD1. This CDR3 has 14 residues. V shed 4 bases, J shed 1 base, and the junction held 6 bases outside the gene matches. The germline V gene encodes CDR1 SQVTM and CDR2 ANQGSEA. The whole variable domain, remainder taken from reference TRBV29-1 and TRBJ1-1, is SAVISQKPSRDICQRGTSLTIQCQVDSQVTMMFWYRQQPGQSLTLIATANQGSEATYESGFVIDKFPISRPNLTFSTLTVSNMSPEDSSIYLCSVVTGTANTEAFFGQGTRLTVV.

This clonotype is labeled medium-sized. The chain couples TRBV5-1 to TRBJ2-5; D gene unclear. The CDR3 runs to 16 residues. Germline values: CDR1 SGHRS, CDR2 YFSETQ. The germline V and J ends were trimmed by 2 bases and 0 bases, with 14 bases remaining between them. The CDR3 sequence is CASSLRPPEHQETQYF. For the CDR3, the DNA is TGCGCCAGCAGCTTAAGGCCACCGGAGCACCAAGAGACCCAGTACTTC.

This clonotype came up a few times. The chain combines TRBV18 with TRBJ2-2; D call uncertain. Germline assignment: CDR1 KGHSH and CDR2 LQKENI. The V end was cut by 2 bases, the J end by 5 bases, with 9 bases between. The CDR3 length is 14 residues. In nucleotides, the CDR3 is TGTGCCAGCTCACCAGCTGGCGGAACCGGGGAGCTGTTTTTT. Translation: CASSPAGGTGELFF.

The CDR3: CSARGAGAEYGYTF. In DNA form, the CDR3 reads TGCAGTGCTAGGGGGGCAGGGGCTGAGTATGGCTACACCTTC. V usage is TRBV20-1 and J usage is TRBJ1-2; possibly TRBD1 for D (6 bases). This CDR3 spans 14 amino acids. Trimming took 3 bases from V and 5 from J, leaving 16 bases between them. CDR1 and CDR2 (germline): DFQATT, SNEGSKA (reference sequence).

This clonotype was seen ten or more times. The chain carries TRBV7-2 and TRBJ2-7, with D perhaps matching TRBD1 (6 bases). V lost 11 bases and J lost 0, with 17 bases in between. CDR1 and CDR2 (germline): SGHTA, FQGNSA. The CDR3 runs 14 residues. The CDR3, as DNA: TGTGCCTCAGGGGCTATCGGTAGCTCCTACGAGCAGTACTTC. Its protein product is CASGAIGSSYEQYF.

This sequence joins TRBV2 and TRBJ1-3; TRBD1 aligns across 7 bases. V was clipped by 6 bases and J by 4 bases; unmatched bases: 9. Per germline, CDR1 SNHLY and CDR2 FYNNEI. The CDR3 contains 15 residues. CDR3 nucleotide sequence: TGTGCCAGCAGCCGTACAGGGGAAGCAGGAAACACCATATATTTT. This encodes CASSRTGEAGNTIYF.

The chain carries TRBV6-5 and TRBJ1-1; a weak D match, TRBD1 (5 bases). The CDR3 runs 15 residues. The ends were cut back, 4 bases at V and 0 bases at J, with 12 bases in the middle. Germline lookup yields CDR1 MNHEY and CDR2 SVGAGI. The chain's CDR3 is CASSSPGPMNTEAFF. CDR3 DNA sequence: TGTGCCAGCAGTTCCCCGGGACCCATGAACACTGAAGCTTTCTTT.

This clonotype was counted ten times or more. The chain carries TRBV5-1 and TRBJ1-1; 9 bases line up with TRBD1. CDR1 and CDR2 from the germline V gene are SGHRS and YFSETQ. J lost 5 bases, V lost 4 bases, and 9 bases had no gene match. This CDR3 is built from 15 residues. CDR3 protein: CASSQRQGGRTEAFF. The CDR3, as DNA: TGCGCCAGCAGCCAGAGACAGGGGGGAAGGACTGAAGCTTTCTTT. The whole variable domain, filled in from reference TRBV5-1 and TRBJ1-1, reads KAGVTQTPRYLIKTRGQQVTLSCSPISGHRSVSWYQQTPGQGLQFLFEYFSETQRNKGNFPGRFSGRQFSNSRSEMNVSTLELGDSALYLCASSQRQGGRTEAFFGQGTRLTVV.

This clonotype turned up a few times. The J gene is TRBJ1-1, the V gene TRBV5-6; weak D call: TRBD1 (6 bases). The CDR3 extends over 15 amino acids. Germline loops: CDR1 SGHDT, CDR2 YYEEEE. V lost 0 bases to trimming and J lost 4 bases, with 13 bases between them. CDR3 sequence reads: CASSLGWRGATEAFF. The CDR3 region has the DNA TGTGCCAGCAGCTTGGGATGGAGGGGGGCCACTGAAGCTTTCTTT.

About this clonotype: This clone may be a read error of a much larger clone one base away. The chain couples TRBV4-2 to TRBJ2-7, with TRBD2 matching 14 bases. With V trimmed by 4 bases and J by 6 bases, 17 bases remained unmatched. The V gene's germline CDR1 is LGHNA and CDR2 YNFKEQ. This CDR3 is 19 amino acids long. CDR3 amino acids: CASSRRLAGGPIKGGEQYF. DNA for the CDR3: TGTGCCAGCAGCCGCCGACTAGCGGGAGGGCCAATCAAGGGAGGCGAGCAGTACTTC.

This clonotype has at least ten counts. This sequence joins TRBV20-1 and TRBJ2-1; D might be TRBD1 (6 bases). Germline assignment: CDR1 DFQATT and CDR2 SNEGSKA (reference sequence). The CDR3 sequence is 13 residues long. V was trimmed by 5 bases and J by 7 bases, leaving 15 bases between them. The CDR3 here is CSALTGAFNEQFF. The CDR3 nucleotides read TGCAGTGCTTTGACAGGAGCTTTTAATGAGCAGTTCTTC.

This clonotype appeared many times. This chain uses TRBV18 with TRBJ2-7; 11 nucleotides line up with TRBD1. Germline V CDR1 and CDR2: KGHSH, LQKENI. Unmatched junction bases numbered 10, after V lost 3 bases and J lost 9 bases. The CDR3 runs 15 residues. In DNA, the CDR3 is TGTGCCAGCTCACCGCCCAGGGACAGGGGGTCCTCGCAGTACTTC. Amino acids: CASSPPRDRGSSQYF.

This clonotype was observed at least ten times. The chain is built from TRBV5-1 and TRBJ2-7, with D unresolved. Germline V gives CDR1 SGHRS, CDR2 YFSETQ. This CDR3 contains 13 residues. V lost 0 bases and J 5 bases, leaving 9 bases between the germline ends. The CDR3 spells CASSLEPTHEQYF. The CDR3 region has the DNA TGCGCCAGCAGCTTGGAACCGACCCACGAGCAGTACTTC. Using reference TRBV5-1 and TRBJ2-7 for the parts outside the CDR3, the full variable domain is KAGVTQTPRYLIKTRGQQVTLSCSPISGHRSVSWYQQTPGQGLQFLFEYFSETQRNKGNFPGRFSGRQFSNSRSEMNVSTLELGDSALYLCASSLEPTHEQYFGPGTRLTVT.

This clonotype was observed at least ten times. The gene calls are TRBV4-3 and TRBJ2-7; D remains ambiguous. V was cut by 0 bases and J by 4 bases, with 10 bases left in between. The germline gives CDR1 LGHNA, CDR2 YSLEER. CDR3 length: 14 residues. The CDR3 sequence is CASSQDSRVYEQYF. The CDR3 coding sequence is TGCGCCAGCAGCCAAGACAGCAGAGTTTACGAGCAGTACTTC.

This clonotype came up many times. The gene calls are TRBV9 and TRBJ2-1; a weak D match, TRBD2 (6 bases). CDR3 size: 15 residues. V gave up 3 bases and J gave up 1 base, with 11 bases separating them. Germline V gene sequence: CDR1 SGDLS, CDR2 YYNGEE. The chain's CDR3 is CASSARETSYNEQFF. The CDR3 bases are TGTGCCAGCAGCGCCCGGGAGACGTCCTACAATGAGCAGTTCTTC.

This clonotype was counted only a few times. The rearrangement uses TRBV7-2 and TRBJ1-2; no clear D. Trimming removed 1 base at V and 8 bases at J, with 5 bases between. Per germline, CDR1 SGHTA and CDR2 FQGNSA. The CDR3 length is 11 residues. The CDR3 DNA follows: TGTGCCAGCAGCTTAGTGGAAGGCTACACCTTC. Protein product: CASSLVEGYTF. The whole variable domain, remainder taken from reference TRBV7-2 and TRBJ1-2, is GAGVSQSPSNKVTEKGKDVELRCDPISGHTALYWYRQSLGQGLEFLIYFQGNSAPDKSGLPSDRFSAERTGGSVSTLTIQRTQQEDSAVYLCASSLVEGYTFGSGTRLTVV.